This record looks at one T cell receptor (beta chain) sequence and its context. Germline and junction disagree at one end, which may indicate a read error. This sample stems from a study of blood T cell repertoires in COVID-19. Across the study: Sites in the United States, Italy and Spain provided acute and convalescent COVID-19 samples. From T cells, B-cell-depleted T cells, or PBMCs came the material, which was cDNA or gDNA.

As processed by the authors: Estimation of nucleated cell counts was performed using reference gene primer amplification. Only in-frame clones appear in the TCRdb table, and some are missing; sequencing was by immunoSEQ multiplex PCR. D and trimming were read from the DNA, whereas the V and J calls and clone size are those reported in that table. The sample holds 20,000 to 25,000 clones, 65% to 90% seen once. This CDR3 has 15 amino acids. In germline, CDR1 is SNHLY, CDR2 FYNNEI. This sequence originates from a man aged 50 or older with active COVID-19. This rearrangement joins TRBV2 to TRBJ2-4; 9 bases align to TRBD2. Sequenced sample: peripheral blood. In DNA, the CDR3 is TGTGCCAGCAGTGAAGCGCTTCAGGCTAGCGGGGACCCATGCTTC. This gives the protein CASSEALQASGDPCF.